The 20 T cell receptor beta chains below all came from one sample that was sequenced in a study of T cell repertoires in cytomegalovirus infection. TCRdb re-called the reads with MiXCR, one entry per CDR3 protein. The sample shows about 310,000 distinct CDR3 sequences, about a tenth of them seen only once. Sample: PBMCs. The origin of the receptors is a human donor in good health (CMV status not recorded). Some clones in this sample may be carry-over from other donors' samples.

This clonotype was detected ten times or more. CDR3 bases: TGCAGCGTTGAAGAGCGAGGGCACCCCTACGAGCAGTACTTC. It yields the protein CSVEERGHPYEQYF. The V gene is TRBV29-1, the J gene TRBJ2-7, with D tentatively TRBD2 (5 bases). Germline V gene data show CDR1 as SQVTM and CDR2 as ANQGSEA. Trimming took 0 bases from V and 2 from J, leaving 11 bases between them. The CDR3 runs to 14 residues.

This clonotype was counted a few times. CDR3 coding DNA: TGCAGCGTTGAAGACGGGCAGACCTACGAGCAGTACTTC. It encodes CSVEDGQTYEQYF. The chain recombines TRBV29-1 with TRBJ2-7, with D uncertain. Trimming pared 0 bases from V and 2 bases from J, leaving 8 bases between. CDR1 SQVTM and CDR2 ANQGSEA come from the germline V gene. CDR3 length: 13 residues.

On this clonotype itself: A much larger clone lies a single base off, so this may be a read error. The chain couples TRBV14 to TRBJ2-5; the match to TRBD1 covers 9 bases. With V trimmed by 8 bases and J by 4 bases, 8 bases remained unmatched. Germline V lookup: CDR1 SGHDN, CDR2 FVKESK. The CDR3 loop spans 14 amino acids. CDR3 amino acids: CASGPGQGRETQYF. CDR3 nucleotides: TGTGCCAGCGGCCCTGGACAGGGGAGAGAGACCCAGTACTTC.

Ten or more counts support this clonotype. This chain uses TRBV19 with TRBJ1-5; perhaps TRBD1 as D (6 bases). The V gene lost 6 bases and the J gene lost 3 bases, with 12 bases spanning the gap. The CDR3 is made up of 14 amino acids. CDR1 is LNHDA and CDR2 is SQIVND in the germline V gene (reference sequence). CDR3 sequence: CASSTQGINQPQHF. CDR3 DNA sequence: TGTGCCAGTAGCACCCAGGGGATCAATCAGCCCCAGCATTTT.

This clonotype was seen only a few times. This chain connects TRBV28 to TRBJ2-3; 11 nucleotides agree with TRBD2. The V segment lost 3 bases and the J segment 3 bases; nucleotides outside the gene matches: 14. There are 19 residues in the CDR3. CDR1 MDHEN and CDR2 SYDVKM come from the germline V gene. The DNA of the CDR3 is TGTGCCAGCAGTTTCCCCAGATTTAGACTAGCGGGGAATACAGATACGCAGTATTTT. Residues: CASSFPRFRLAGNTDTQYF.

The chain couples TRBV6-8 to TRBJ1-5, with D perhaps TRBD1 (6 bases). V lost 7 bases and J lost 6, with 19 bases in between. This CDR3 is built from 15 residues. Per germline, CDR1 MNHGY and CDR2 SAAAGT. CDR3 coding DNA: TGTGCCAGCAATTATGGGTACAGGGTTGGTCAGCCCCAGCATTTT. It is translated as CASNYGYRVGQPQHF.

This clonotype was seen many times. The chain links TRBV7-2 to TRBJ1-1; D unresolved. This CDR3 comprises 14 residues. Per germline, CDR1 SGHTA and CDR2 FQGNSA. V was shortened by 5 bases and J by 4 bases, with 14 bases between the two germline ends. CDR3: CASSPLPGITEAFF. The CDR3, as DNA: TGTGCCAGCAGCCCCTTGCCCGGGATCACTGAAGCTTTCTTT.

Ten or more counts support this clonotype. The rearrangement joins TRBV10-1 to TRBJ1-1, with TRBD1 matching over 7 bases. The CDR3 runs to 15 residues. Germline loops: CDR1 WNHNN, CDR2 SYGVQD (reference sequence). Losses at the gene ends were 9 bases for V and 3 bases for J; bases not matched to a gene: 13. DNA for the CDR3: TGCGCCAGTCTCGGACAGGTTCGGGAGGACACTGAAGCTTTCTTT. Protein sequence: CASLGQVREDTEAFF.

This clonotype was observed many times. The chain is built from TRBV5-6 and TRBJ1-1; no reliable D call. V lost 6 bases and J lost 7, with 19 bases in between. The CDR3 runs 14 residues. Germline-derived CDR1 and CDR2 are SGHDT and YYEEEE. In DNA form, the CDR3 reads TGTGCCAGCATAAGTAGGAACCGAGGGAGTGAAGCTTTCTTT. Protein product: CASISRNRGSEAFF.

This clonotype showed up just a few times. The chain has TRBV28 and TRBJ1-5, with D perhaps TRBD1 (5 bases). This CDR3 spans 14 amino acids. Trimming removed 7 bases at V and 4 bases at J, with 14 bases between. The germline V gene encodes CDR1 MDHEN and CDR2 SYDVKM. This chain's CDR3 is CASTPWGENQPQHF. DNA of the CDR3: TGTGCCAGCACTCCATGGGGGGAAAATCAGCCCCAGCATTTT.

The V gene is TRBV20-1, the J gene TRBJ2-7; D is uncertain. The CDR3 sequence is 14 residues long. In germline, CDR1 is DFQATT, CDR2 SNEGSKA (reference sequence). Trimming pared 1 base from V and 1 base from J, leaving 11 bases between. CDR3 sequence reads: CSARAPLPSYEQYV. The CDR3 DNA sequence: TGCAGTGCTAGAGCGCCGCTCCCGTCCTACGAGCAGTACGTC.

This clonotype has at least ten counts. The chain recombines TRBV20-1 with TRBJ2-3; TRBD2 matches at 14 bases. This CDR3 contains 17 residues. The V gene end was trimmed by 5 bases and the J gene end by 1 base; junction bases not matched to a gene: 8. The germline V gene encodes CDR1 DFQATT and CDR2 SNEGSKA (reference sequence). The CDR3 reads CSAPRLAGGLGTDTQYF. Here the CDR3 DNA reads TGCAGTGCTCCTCGACTAGCGGGGGGGCTCGGCACAGATACGCAGTATTTT.

This clonotype was observed at least ten times. The chain employs TRBV9 and TRBJ1-2; 7 nucleotides line up with TRBD1. The CDR3 spans 17 residues. Germline trimming cut 3 bases from V and 0 bases from J; bases unmatched to any gene: 11. Germline V gene data show CDR1 as SGDLS and CDR2 as YYNGEE. CDR3 coding DNA: TGTGCCAGCAGCGATTCCGGGACAGCAACTACTAACTATGGCTACACCTTC. Its protein is CASSDSGTATTNYGYTF.

This clonotype was found many times. The chain is built from TRBV20-1 and TRBJ2-1, with no clear D. Germline V gene sequence: CDR1 DFQATT, CDR2 SNEGSKA (reference sequence). V was cut by 5 bases and J by 6 bases, with 14 bases left in between. The length of the CDR3 is 13 residues. The CDR3 spells CSAGPEAFNEQFF. CDR3 DNA: TGCAGTGCTGGACCTGAGGCTTTCAATGAGCAGTTCTTC.

This clonotype was found many times. The chain joins TRBV6-5 to TRBJ2-1; D not certain. The V gene lost 2 bases and the J gene lost 3 bases, with 14 bases spanning the gap. Germline CDR1 is MNHEY and CDR2 is SVGAGI. This CDR3 region has 16 residues. The CDR3 nucleotides read TGTGCCAGCAGTTACCGGGCTAGAGGTGTCTACAATGAGCAGTTCTTC. Its translation is CASSYRARGVYNEQFF.

This clonotype appeared many times. This chain links TRBV7-9 with TRBJ2-1, with D uncertain. The CDR3 runs to 13 residues. Trimming removed 3 bases from V and 4 bases from J, with 7 bases in between. Germline V gene data show CDR1 as SEHNR and CDR2 as FQNEAQ (reference sequence). CDR3 nucleotides: TGTGCCAGCAGCTTGCGAGGATACAATGAGCAGTTCTTC. It is translated as CASSLRGYNEQFF.

This clonotype was seen a handful of times. The chain has TRBV7-9 and TRBJ1-6; D is undetermined. This CDR3 contains 15 residues. Germline V CDR1 and CDR2: SEHNR, FQNEAQ (reference sequence). The V gene lost 6 bases and the J gene lost 7 bases, with 16 bases spanning the gap. CDR3 sequence (DNA): TGTGCCAGCAGACGTAACAGAGGATTGAATTCACCCCTCCACTTT. The encoded protein is CASRRNRGLNSPLHF. The whole variable domain, filled in from reference TRBV7-9 and TRBJ1-6, reads DTGVSQNPRHKITKRGQNVTFRCDPISEHNRLYWYRQTLGQGPEFLTYFQNEAQLEKSRLLSDRFSAERPKGSFSTLEIQRTEQGDSAMYLCASRRNRGLNSPLHFGNGTRLTVT.

This chain links TRBV25-1 with TRBJ2-1; D call uncertain. Germline CDR1 MGHDK, CDR2 SYGVNS. Between the trimmed V and J ends, which lost 3 bases and 1 base, there was a span of 7 bases. The CDR3 is 14 residues long. This CDR3 is CASSESGSYNEQFF. The CDR3 DNA is TGTGCCAGCAGTGAGAGTGGGTCCTACAATGAGCAGTTCTTC.

This clonotype has just a few counts. The chain couples TRBV14 to TRBJ1-1, with D possibly matching TRBD1 (6 bases). Germline V lookup: CDR1 SGHDN, CDR2 FVKESK. The V end lost 5 bases, the J end lost 3 bases, and 13 bases lay between the germline ends. This CDR3 has 14 amino acids. In DNA form, the CDR3 reads TGTGCCAGCAGCGTTCGGGGGGCAGACACTGAAGCTTTCTTT. It is translated as CASSVRGADTEAFF.

This clonotype was observed at least ten times. The gene calls are TRBV6-5 and TRBJ2-1; D may match TRBD1 or TRBD2 (6 bases each). CDR3 size: 15 residues. V was trimmed by 2 bases and J by 5 bases, leaving 13 bases between them. Germline assignment: CDR1 MNHEY and CDR2 SVGAGI. The CDR3, as DNA: TGTGCCAGCAGTTACACCGGGGGCCCGAACAATGAGCAGTTCTTC. It codes for CASSYTGGPNNEQFF.